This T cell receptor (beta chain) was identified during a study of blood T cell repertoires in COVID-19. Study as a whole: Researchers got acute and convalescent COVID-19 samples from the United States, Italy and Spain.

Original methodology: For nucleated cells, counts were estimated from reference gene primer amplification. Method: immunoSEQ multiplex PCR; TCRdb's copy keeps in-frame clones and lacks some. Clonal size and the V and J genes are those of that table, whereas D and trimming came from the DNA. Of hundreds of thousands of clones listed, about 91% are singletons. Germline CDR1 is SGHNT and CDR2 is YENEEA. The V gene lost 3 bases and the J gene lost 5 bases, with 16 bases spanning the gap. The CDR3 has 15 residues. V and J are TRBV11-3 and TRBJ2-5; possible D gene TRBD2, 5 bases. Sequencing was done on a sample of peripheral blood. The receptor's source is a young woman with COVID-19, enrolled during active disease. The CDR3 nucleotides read TGTGCCAGCAGCTTGGTAGCGAGAGACCTGGAGACCCAGTACTTC. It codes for CASSLVARDLETQYF.